This T cell receptor (beta chain) was recovered during a study of cytomegalovirus exposure and HLA in healthy donors. V was clipped by 4 bases and J by 6 bases; unmatched bases: 8. Germline V gives CDR1 SGDLS, CDR2 YYNGEE. This CDR3 spans 14 amino acids. Both 60 Vbeta primers and 13 Jbeta primers went into the PCR. Data came from immunoSEQ multiplex PCR; TCRdb stores just in-frame clones and leaves some out. The sample lists 95,000 to 150,000 clones, more than 65% occurring once. The chain employs TRBV9 and TRBJ2-7, with 9 bases aligning to TRBD1. This TCR was sampled from a man aged 18 to 30 in good health and CMV-seropositive. The material sequenced was PBMCs. CDR3 DNA: TGTGCCAGCAGCTTCCACAGGGGGCCGGGCGAGCAGTACTTC. This sequence encodes CASSFHRGPGEQYF.